This record covers a single T cell receptor beta chain. From germline, CDR1 is SGHRS and CDR2 YFSETQ. CDR3 length: 15 residues. The ends lost 3 bases at V and 0 bases at J; junction bases unmatched: 2. TCRdb reanalyzed the PCR reads via MiXCR. The data show approximately 25,000 clones, 20% to 30% seen once. The entry originates in a study of metastatic and nonmetastatic thyroid tumors. The entire patient cohort was treatment-naive prior to thyroid surgery. This TCR was recovered from a male donor with papillary thyroid cancer or a benign thyroid nodule (not recorded which). Some clones in this sample may be carry-over from other donors' samples. The sample consisted of blood. The chain uses TRBV5-1 and TRBJ2-7; TRBD1 aligns across 11 bases. CDR3 protein: CASSSGQGASYEQYF. CDR3 coding DNA: TGCGCCAGCAGCTCCGGACAGGGGGCCTCCTACGAGCAGTACTTC.